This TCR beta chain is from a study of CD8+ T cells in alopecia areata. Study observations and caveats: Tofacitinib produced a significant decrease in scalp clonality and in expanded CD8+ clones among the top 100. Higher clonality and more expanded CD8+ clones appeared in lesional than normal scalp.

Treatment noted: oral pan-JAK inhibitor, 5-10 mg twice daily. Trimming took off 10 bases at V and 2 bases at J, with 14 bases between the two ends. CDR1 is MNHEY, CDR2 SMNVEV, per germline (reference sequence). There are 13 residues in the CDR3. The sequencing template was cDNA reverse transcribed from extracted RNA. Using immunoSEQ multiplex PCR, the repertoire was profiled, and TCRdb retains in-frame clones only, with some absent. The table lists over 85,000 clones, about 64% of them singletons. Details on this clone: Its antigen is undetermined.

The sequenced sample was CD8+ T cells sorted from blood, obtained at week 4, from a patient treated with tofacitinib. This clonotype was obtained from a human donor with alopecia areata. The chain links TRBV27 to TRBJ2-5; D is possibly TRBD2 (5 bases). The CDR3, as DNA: TGTGCCACCACGAGGACTGGTCAAGAGACCCAGTACTTC. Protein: CATTRTGQETQYF.